These T cell receptor beta chains were read from a single sample in a study of control samples from healthy donors and cancer patients. Only in-frame clones appear in the TCRdb table, and some are missing; sequencing was by immunoSEQ multiplex PCR. The sample records over 100,000 clones, around 88% being singletons. Specimen: blood. These receptors came from a man in his forties in good health. Each CDR3 is given with its conserved first and last residue.

v_call,cdr3_aa
TRBV27,CASSSPTSGGLEQYF
TRBV5-6,CASSLKFDTSNQPQHF
TRBV24-1,CATKEGFGGELFF
TRBV7-8,CASSSGTSGSGELFF
TRBV5-1,CASSFGTGTGAKNIQYF
TRBV3-1/TRBV3-2,CASSLGFGPRSGNTIYF
TRBV29-1,CSVEAPQGVGDEQFF
TRBV7-6,CASSLGTDGYTF
TRBV27,CASSPGPYEQYF
TRBV7-3,CASRSTGTNIQYF
TRBV6-2/TRBV6-3,CASSRQSGKLFF
TRBV11-2,CASSETGLLNAEKLFF
TRBV5-1,CASSKDGPPSYEQYF
TRBV6-4,CASRVPPAAETQYF
TRBV5-1,CASSVGTAHSTDTQYF
TRBV6-2/TRBV6-3,CASSNAQWTEAFF
TRBV6-4,CASSPSGGGYNEQFF
TRBV27,CASSLWGDTQYF
TRBV7-3,CASSLTGRSVLDEQFF
TRBV7-2,CASSYGATNEKLFF
TRBV2,CASREQGGSNQPQHF
TRBV6-2/TRBV6-3,CASSLRVGNQPQHF
TRBV7-2,CASSLESYNSPLHF
TRBV6-5,CASRRDSNQPQHF
TRBV18,CASSADPSSYGYTF
TRBV12-3/TRBV12-4,CASSHGDGYTF
TRBV7-2,CASSLAENTEAFF
TRBV12-3/TRBV12-4,CASSSDGYEQYF
TRBV24-1,CATSDGGVNQETQYF
TRBV7-8,CASSPPTGALWDTQYF
TRBV5-8,CASSLFENIQYF
TRBV30,CAWLKGGANTGELFF
TRBV10-3,CAISELGRGQETQYF
TRBV9,CARAGNYEQYF
TRBV7-9,CASSPGGTRPDTQYF
TRBV19,CASSIVGENNQPQHF
TRBV27,CATYASGGGPQHF
TRBV30,CAWSVLAGRTDTQYF
TRBV7-2,CASSLLTESYEQYF
TRBV10-1,CASSGGGRDTGELFF
TRBV5-6,CASSSGPNEKLFF
TRBV30,CASTPGVSGNTIYF
TRBV10-1,CASSKELAGTGRSDTQYF
TRBV7-8,CASSLRWSTGELFF
TRBV3-1/TRBV3-2,CASSLRTGQQGEKLFF